This T cell receptor (beta chain) was recorded in a study of PD-L1 blockade in urothelial cancer. At the level of the study: Patients began atezolizumab, 1,200 mg intravenously every 3 weeks, at some point between 2012 and 2014. The analyses of blood took place 3 weeks (second dose) and 6 weeks after treatment start.

This CDR3 is built from 14 residues. Germline CDR1 SGDLS, CDR2 YYNGEE. V was cut by 7 bases and J by 3 bases, with 13 bases left in between. Measured with immunoSEQ multiplex PCR; TCRdb has only the in-frame clones, and not every one. The table records about 110,000 clones, around 85% of them present only once. The rearrangement links TRBV9 to TRBJ2-2; tentatively, D is TRBD2 (6 bases). This material consisted of PBMCs, taken around atezolizumab (anti-PD-L1) treatment. The TCR was taken from a man over 45 with urothelial cancer. The CDR3 protein is CASRSREHTGELFF. The CDR3 nucleotides are TGTGCCAGCCGGTCTCGGGAGCACACCGGGGAGCTGTTTTTT. The full variable domain, in which reference TRBV9 and TRBJ2-2 provide the parts outside the CDR3, is DSGVTQTPKHLITATGQRVTLRCSPRSGDLSVYWYQQSLDQGLQFLIQYYNGEERAKGNILERFSAQQFPDLHSELNLSSLELGDSALYFCASRSREHTGELFFGEGSRLTVL.